This TCR beta chain was obtained from a study of T-cell reconstitution after alpha-beta-depleted transplantation in children. The table lists this clonotype with a few counts. This sample's TCRbeta library carried unique molecular identifier barcodes. TCRdb ran MiXCR on the PCR reads and lists one entry per CDR3 protein. The profile shows about 610,000 distinct CDR3 sequences, roughly a tenth of them singletons. Per germline, CDR1 SGHTA and CDR2 FQGNSA. The CDR3 contains 17 residues. V dropped 1 base and J dropped 0 bases, with 13 bases sitting between them. The sample consisted of PBMCs from the stem cell graft donor, taken from the stem cell graft. This TCR derives from a human donor who donated a stem cell graft to a child with acute myeloid leukemia. V and J are TRBV7-2 and TRBJ1-5; tentative D call: TRBD1 (6 bases). This CDR3 reads CASSLVGGWDSNQPQHF. The CDR3 nucleotides are TGTGCCAGCAGCTTAGTTGGGGGCTGGGATAGCAATCAGCCCCAGCATTTT.